This TCR beta chain was captured by sequencing in a study of shared clonotypes between healthy human individuals. Whole-study results and caveats: Across subsets, estimated richness was generally greater for naive than for memory populations.

Germline loops: CDR1 MNHEY, CDR2 SVGAGI. The CDR3 is 16 amino acids. V lost 0 bases and J 1 base, leaving 12 bases between the germline ends. Details on this clone: Its antigen is still unknown.

Only in-frame clones appear in the TCRdb table, and some are missing; sequencing was by immunoSEQ multiplex PCR. Here the sample spans 550,000 to 800,000 clones, 90% being singletons. Both CD45RO+ cells and CCR7-negative CD45RA+ TemRA cells were combined to make up CD8 memory. Sample: memory CD8+ T cells from PBMCs. The subset was: CD45RO+ cells pooled with CCR7-negative TemRA cells. This TCR came from a man younger than 30 in good health. Some clones in this sample may be carry-over from other donors' samples. The rearrangement links TRBV6-5 to TRBJ1-1; the D gene is possibly TRBD1 (5 bases). Written as DNA, the CDR3 is TGTGCCAGCAGTTACTCCCTGGGGGTTTGGAACACTGAAGCTTTCTTT. Translated, it gives CASSYSLGVWNTEAFF.